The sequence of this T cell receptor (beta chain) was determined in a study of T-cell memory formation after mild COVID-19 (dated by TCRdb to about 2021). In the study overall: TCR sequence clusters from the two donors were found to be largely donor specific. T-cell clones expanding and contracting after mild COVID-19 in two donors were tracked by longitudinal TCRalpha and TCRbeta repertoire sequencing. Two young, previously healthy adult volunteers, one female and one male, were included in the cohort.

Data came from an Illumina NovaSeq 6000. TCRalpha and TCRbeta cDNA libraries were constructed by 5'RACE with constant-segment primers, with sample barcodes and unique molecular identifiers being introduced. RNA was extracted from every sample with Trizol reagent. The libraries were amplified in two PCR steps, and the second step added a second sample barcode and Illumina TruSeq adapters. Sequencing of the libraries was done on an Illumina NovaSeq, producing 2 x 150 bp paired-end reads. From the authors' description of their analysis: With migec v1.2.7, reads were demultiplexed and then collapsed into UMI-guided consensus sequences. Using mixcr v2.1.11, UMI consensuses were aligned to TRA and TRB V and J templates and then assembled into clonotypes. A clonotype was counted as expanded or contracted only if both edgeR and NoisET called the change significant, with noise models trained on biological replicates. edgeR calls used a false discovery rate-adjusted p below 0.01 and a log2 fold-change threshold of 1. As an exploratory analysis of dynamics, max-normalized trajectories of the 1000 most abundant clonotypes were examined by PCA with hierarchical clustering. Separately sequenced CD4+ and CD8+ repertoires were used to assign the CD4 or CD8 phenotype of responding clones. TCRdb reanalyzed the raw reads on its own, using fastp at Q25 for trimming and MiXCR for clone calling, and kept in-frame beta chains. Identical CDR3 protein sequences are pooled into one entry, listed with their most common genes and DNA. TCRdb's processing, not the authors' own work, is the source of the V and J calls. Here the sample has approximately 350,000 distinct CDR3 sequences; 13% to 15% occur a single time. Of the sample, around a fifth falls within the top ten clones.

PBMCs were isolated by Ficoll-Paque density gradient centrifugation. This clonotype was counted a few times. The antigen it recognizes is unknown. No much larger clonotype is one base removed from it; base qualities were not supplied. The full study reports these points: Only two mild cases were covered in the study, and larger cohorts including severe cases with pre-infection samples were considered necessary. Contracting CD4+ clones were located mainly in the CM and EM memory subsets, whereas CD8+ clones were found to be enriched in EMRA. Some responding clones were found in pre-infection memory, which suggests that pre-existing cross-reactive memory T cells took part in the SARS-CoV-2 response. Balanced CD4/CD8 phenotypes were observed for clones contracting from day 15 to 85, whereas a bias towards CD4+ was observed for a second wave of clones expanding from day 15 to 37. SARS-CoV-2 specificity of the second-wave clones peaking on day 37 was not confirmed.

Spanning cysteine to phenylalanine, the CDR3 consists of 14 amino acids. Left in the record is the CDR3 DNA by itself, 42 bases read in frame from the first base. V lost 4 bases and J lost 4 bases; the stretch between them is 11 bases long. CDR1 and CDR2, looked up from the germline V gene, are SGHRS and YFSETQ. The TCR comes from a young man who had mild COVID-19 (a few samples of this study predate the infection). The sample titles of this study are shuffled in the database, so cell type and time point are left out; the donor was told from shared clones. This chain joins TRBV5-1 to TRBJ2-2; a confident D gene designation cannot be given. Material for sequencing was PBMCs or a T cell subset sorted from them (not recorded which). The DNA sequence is TGCGCCAGCAGCCGAGACGGGCGCACCGGGGAGCTGTTTTTT. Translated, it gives CASSRDGRTGELFF.